The clone carrying this T cell receptor beta chain was counted between two and nine times. This record belongs to a study of T cells after yellow fever vaccination. Germline-derived CDR1 and CDR2 are MNHEY and SMNVEV (reference sequence). The germline V and J ends were trimmed by 4 bases and 6 bases, with 19 bases remaining between them. The CDR3 spans 16 residues. TCRdb fed the 5' RACE reads into MiXCR, producing one record per CDR3 protein. This sample carries hundreds of thousands of distinct CDR3 sequences, roughly a sixth of them seen once, and the ten largest clones take 15% to 20%. The receptor comes from a man younger than 35 who received the YFV17D yellow fever vaccine. The genes are TRBV27 and TRBJ1-5; perhaps TRBD1 as D (5 bases). The starting material was PBMCs, obtained before the yellow fever booster vaccination. The CDR3 DNA sequence: TGTGCCAGCAGTTCCTTAGTGGGGCTAATTTTTCAGCCCCAGCATTTT. This codes for CASSSLVGLIFQPQHF.